The rows below give T cell receptor beta chains drawn from one sample of a study of blood T cell dynamics during melanoma immunotherapy. The repertoire was sequenced with immunoSEQ multiplex PCR; TCRdb's copy has only in-frame clones and lacks some. The sample has about 8,400 clones, 75% to 90% seen once; the top ten hold approximately 3.9%. The sample was blood, taken from a patient treated with checkpoint blockade. The source of these receptors is a human donor with melanoma. CDR3s include the opening cysteine and the closing phenylalanine or tryptophan. D genes are given only for firm matches. The size field is filled for only some rows; it gives once, few, many or a size class.

>TRBJ2-7|TRBD1|TRBV19|NA
TGTGCCAGTAGTCCGAAGACAGGGGGCCTGGACGAGCAGTACTTC
CASSPKTGGLDEQYF
>TRBJ2-6|NA|TRBV7-8|NA
TGTGCCAGCGCGGAAGGGGCCAACGTCCTGACTTTC
CASAEGANVLTF
>TRBJ2-2|TRBD1|TRBV19|NA
TGTGCCAGTAGTATAGAAGACAGGGGAATCACCGGGGAGCTGTTTTTT
CASSIEDRGITGELFF
>TRBJ1-2|TRBD1|TRBV19|NA
TGTGCCAGTAGTCCCGGGACAGACATAAAGCAAAGCGGCTACACCTTC
CASSPGTDIKQSGYTF
>TRBJ2-7|TRBD2|TRBV7-6|NA
TGTGCCAGCAGCCGTAGCGGGACCTCCGGGTACGAGCAGTACTTC
CASSRSGTSGYEQYF
>TRBJ1-3|NA|TRBV27|NA
TGTGCCAGCCGTACAGGGAAATCTGGAAACACCATATATTTT
CASRTGKSGNTIYF
>TRBJ2-1|NA|TRBV25-1|NA
TGTGCCACCTCTGTAAAGCAGCACAATGAGCAGTTCTTC
CATSVKQHNEQFF
>TRBJ2-2|TRBD2|TRBV2|NA
TGTGCCAGCAGCTCTCTACCGGGAGGGAACACCGGGGAGCTGTTTTTT
CASSSLPGGNTGELFF
>TRBJ2-7|TRBD1|TRBV29-1|NA
TGCAGCGTCGGACAGGCAGACGAGCAGTACTTC
CSVGQADEQYF
>TRBJ1-1|NA|TRBV18|NA
TGTGCCAGCTCACCAGGGGGGGGATTGAACACTGAAGCTTTCTTT
CASSPGGGLNTEAFF
>TRBJ2-7|TRBD1|TRBV7-8|NA
TGTGCCAGCACCTTCCGAGGGGGCCGGAAAGAGCAGTACTTC
CASTFRGGRKEQYF
>TRBJ2-5|NA|TRBV29-1|once
TGCAGCGTTGAAGCACAAATCCAAGAGACCCAGTACTTC
CSVEAQIQETQYF
>TRBJ1-6|NA|TRBV7-9|NA
TGTGCCAGCAGCTTAGGACAGCAGAATAATTCACCCCTCCACTTT
CASSLGQQNNSPLHF
>TRBJ2-5|TRBD2|TRBV6-5|NA
TGTGCCAGCACCCCGGGACTAGCGGTACGCACCCAGTACTTC
CASTPGLAVRTQYF
>TRBJ2-7|TRBD2|TRBV7-2|NA
TGTGCCAGCAGCTCCCACCTCCGTTTAGCGGGAGGGTACGAGCAGTACTTC
CASSSHLRLAGGYEQYF
>TRBJ2-7|NA|TRBV5-5|NA
TGTGCCAGCAGCTTGGTGGGGGGCTACTACGAGCAGTACTTC
CASSLVGGYYEQYF
>TRBJ2-7|TRBD1|TRBV28|NA
TGTGCCAGCAGCCGAATCCTCCGGGACAGGATGTTTCGCGAGCAGTACTTC
CASSRILRDRMFREQYF
>TRBJ1-2|NA|TRBV2|NA
TGTGCCAGCAGTTACCCAGGGATTAGGTATGGCTACACCTTC
CASSYPGIRYGYTF
>TRBJ1-1|NA|TRBV19|NA
TGTGCCAGTAGTTCCCAGGACAGCCCGAACACTGAAGCTTTCTTT
CASSSQDSPNTEAFF